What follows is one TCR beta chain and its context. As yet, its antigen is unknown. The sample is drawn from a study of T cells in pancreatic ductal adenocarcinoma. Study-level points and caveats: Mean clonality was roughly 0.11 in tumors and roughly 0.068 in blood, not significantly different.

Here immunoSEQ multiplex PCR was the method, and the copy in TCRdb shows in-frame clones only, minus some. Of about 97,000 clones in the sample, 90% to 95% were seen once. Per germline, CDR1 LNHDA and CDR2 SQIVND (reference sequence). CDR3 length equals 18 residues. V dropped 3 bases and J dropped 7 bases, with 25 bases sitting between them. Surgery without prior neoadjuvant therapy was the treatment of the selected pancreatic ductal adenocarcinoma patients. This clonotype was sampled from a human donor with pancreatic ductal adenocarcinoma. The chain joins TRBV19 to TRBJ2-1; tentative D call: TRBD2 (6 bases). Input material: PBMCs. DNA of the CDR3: TGTGCCAGTAGTATTAGGCCAGGTTATAATAGTGCGGGGAATGAGCAGTTCTTC. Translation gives CASSIRPGYNSAGNEQFF.